This TCR beta chain was recovered during a study of cytomegalovirus exposure and HLA in healthy donors. Study-wide points: A later analysis linked a missense DCLRE1C variant to TCR beta V- and J-gene trimming. Analysis was performed later, and it showed HLA-associated TCR beta chains to be more clonally expanded than equally common others. There were a few CMV-associated chains whose specificity for CMV antigens was confirmed in vitro. Later analysis suggested most CMV-associated TCR beta chains were HLA-restricted.

The CDR3 covers 14 residues. CDR1 and CDR2 (germline): MNHEY, SVGAGI. V gave up 4 bases and J gave up 4 bases, with 11 bases separating them. Regarding this clone: No antigen is known for it.

Researchers ran the PCR with 60 Vbeta and 13 Jbeta primers. Sequenced by immunoSEQ multiplex PCR; TCRdb stores in-frame clones only, minus some. The sample lists some 91,000 clones, 86% occurring once. Sequenced material: PBMCs. V gene TRBV6-5 combines with J gene TRBJ1-3; unclear D gene. The receptor was derived from a man younger than 40 in good health and CMV-seropositive. In DNA, the CDR3 is TGTGCCAGCAGTTTGACTTCGGCGGGAAACACCATATATTTT. Its protein is CASSLTSAGNTIYF.